This T cell receptor beta chain was recovered during a study of PD-1 blockade in classical Hodgkin lymphoma. Whole-study context: On a schedule of every 2 weeks, patients received nivolumab 3 mg/kg intravenously. Notes on the study in general: Individuals initiating nivolumab under 1 year after ASCT were excluded. Newly diagnosed patients and complete responders had comparable diversity at baseline.

On this clone itself: Its target is unknown.

The protocol was immunoSEQ multiplex PCR, while the TCRdb copy is restricted to in-frame clones and leaves out a portion. This sample carries some 150,000 clones, 78% of them seen once, and the ten largest clones take 7.5% to 10%. After removal of 6 bases from V and 4 bases from J, the junction contained 18 bases not matched to a gene. This CDR3 spans 18 amino acids. Germline loops: CDR1 LNHDA, CDR2 SQIVND (reference sequence). Each patient relapsed following autologous stem cell transplantation, and prior brentuximab vedotin exposure differed. The J gene is TRBJ2-1, the V gene TRBV19, with TRBD2 matching 7 bases. Sequences were derived from peripheral blood mononuclear cells (PBMCs), sampled before the second cycle of nivolumab. This receptor was taken from a human donor with classical Hodgkin lymphoma. CDR3 in DNA: TGTGCCAGTAGCCCTCCCCTGGGCGCGGGAGCGCCTTACAATGAGCAGTTCTTC. Protein product: CASSPPLGAGAPYNEQFF. Using reference TRBV19 and TRBJ2-1 for the parts outside the CDR3, the full variable domain is DGGITQSPKYLFRKEGQNVTLSCEQNLNHDAMYWYRQDPGQGLRLIYYSQIVNDFQKGDIAEGYSVSREKKESFPLTVTSAQKNPTAFYLCASSPPLGAGAPYNEQFFGPGTRLTVL.